Listed below are T cell receptor beta chains from one sample, sequenced in a study of OX40 agonist ivuxolimab in advanced cancers. The table came from immunoSEQ multiplex PCR; TCRdb's copy has only in-frame clones and leaves some out. The sample holds about 73,000 clones, approximately 79% seen once. Sequencing used CD4+ or CD8+ T cells sorted from blood, obtained in a trial of the OX40 agonist ivuxolimab. The receptor source for this set is an adult with an advanced solid tumor such as melanoma, head and neck, liver or kidney cancer. The CDR3 runs from the conserved cysteine through the conserved F or W. A D gene is named only where the DNA matches it firmly. Size is omitted from some rows. Given values are once, few, many or a class for expanded clones.

size	D	V	J	DNA	CDR3
-	-	TRBV5-8	TRBJ1-2	TGTGCCAGCAGCTTGACCTATGGCTACACCTTC	CASSLTYGYTF
-	TRBD2	TRBV7-8	TRBJ2-5	TGTGCCAGCAGCTTACCTGGACTAGCAGGCGAGACCCAGTACTTC	CASSLPGLAGETQYF
-	TRBD1	TRBV2	TRBJ1-1	TGTGCCAGCAGTGAACAGGGGGCGAGATGGACTGAAGCTTTCTTT	CASSEQGARWTEAFF
-	-	TRBV4-3	TRBJ1-1	TGCGCCAGCAGCCAAATGGAGGGTTTCACTGAAGCTTTCTTT	CASSQMEGFTEAFF
-	-	TRBV19	TRBJ1-1	TGTGCCAGTACCCCAGCGGGGACTGAAGCTTTCTTT	CASTPAGTEAFF
few	TRBD1	TRBV7-9	TRBJ2-7	TGTGCCAGCAGCCAAACGGGACAGGTTACCTACGAGCAGTACTTC	CASSQTGQVTYEQYF
-	-	TRBV6-5	TRBJ1-1	TGTGCCAGCAGTTTCCGGGGCACTGGGGGGAACACTGAAGCTTTCTTT	CASSFRGTGGNTEAFF
-	-	TRBV12-5	TRBJ1-3	TGTGCTAGTGGTTTGGAACTAAAAGTCAGGGGCTGGTCGGGAAACACCATATATTTT	CASGLELKVRGWSGNTIYF
-	-	TRBV9	TRBJ1-1	TGTGCCAGCAGCGACAAACAGGGTTCTTTCGTGAACACTGAAGCTTTCTTT	CASSDKQGSFVNTEAFF
-	-	TRBV6-1	TRBJ1-2	TGTGCCAGCAGCCCGTTGGTGAGGGACGATGGCTACACCTTC	CASSPLVRDDGYTF
-	-	TRBV6-1	TRBJ2-3	TGTGCCAGCCGCACTGGGGTGGAGGCAGATACGCAGTATTTT	CASRTGVEADTQYF
-	TRBD2	TRBV7-3	TRBJ2-5	TGTGCCAGCAGCTTAGGGACTAGCGGGAGGGCCGGCCAAGAGACCCAGTACTTC	CASSLGTSGRAGQETQYF
-	-	TRBV7-8	TRBJ1-1	TGTGCCAGCAGCTCTCGGGGAGGGGATAACACTGAAGCTTTCTTT	CASSSRGGDNTEAFF
-	-	TRBV2	TRBJ1-5	TGTGCCAGCAGTGAAGGGTGGAGCAATCAGCCCCAGCATTTT	CASSEGWSNQPQHF
once	-	TRBV27	TRBJ2-2	TGTGCCAGCACTAACCGCGGGGAGCTGTTTTTT	CASTNRGELFF
few	-	TRBV7-2	TRBJ1-5	TGTGCCAGCAGCTTAAGACAGGACCAGCCCCAGCATTTT	CASSLRQDQPQHF
few	TRBD1	TRBV6-6	TRBJ1-5	TGTGCCAGCACCAAGAAAGGGGGCGACGATCAGCCCCAGCATTTT	CASTKKGGDDQPQHF
-	TRBD1	TRBV4-1	TRBJ1-4	TGCGCCAGCAGCCATAGACAGGGCCCGGAAAAACTGTTTTTT	CASSHRQGPEKLFF
-	-	TRBV19	TRBJ1-3	TGTGCCAGTAGCCTTGGAGGGAGAGGAAACACCATATATTTT	CASSLGGRGNTIYF
-	-	TRBV7-2	TRBJ2-5	TGTGCCAGCAGCCATTCCAGAGTATCCCAAGAGACCCAGTACTTC	CASSHSRVSQETQYF
-	TRBD1	TRBV7-2	TRBJ2-3	TGTGCCAGCAGCTTTTACCAGGGGGCACGGGATACGCAGTATTTT	CASSFYQGARDTQYF
-	-	TRBV25-1	TRBJ2-1	TGTGCCAGCAGTCCCACCACGGGAGACCGATACAATGAGCAGTTCTTC	CASSPTTGDRYNEQFF
-	-	TRBV30	TRBJ1-6	TGTGCCTGGAGCGGCCGGAATGATTCACCCCTCCACTTT	CAWSGRNDSPLHF
-	TRBD1	TRBV19	TRBJ1-4	TGTGCCAGTAGTATGACAGGGGGTTCAACTAATGAAAAACTGTTTTTT	CASSMTGGSTNEKLFF
-	TRBD1	TRBV7-9	TRBJ2-3	TGTGCCAGCAGCTCCCGGGACAGGGGCACAGATACGCAGTATTTT	CASSSRDRGTDTQYF
-	-	TRBV9	TRBJ1-3	TGTGCCAGCAGCCCCAGAGAGAAGGGGACGATCTCTGGAAACACCATATATTTT	CASSPREKGTISGNTIYF
-	-	TRBV6-4	TRBJ1-2	TGTGCCAGCAGTGAGGGACGCTATGGCTACACCTTC	CASSEGRYGYTF
once	-	TRBV11-2	TRBJ1-2	TGTGCCAGCAGCTTAGTGTCTTGGAAAAACCTTAACTATGGCTACACCTTC	CASSLVSWKNLNYGYTF
-	-	TRBV11-3	TRBJ1-1	TGTGCCAGCAGCTTAGACCGATATGAAGCTTTCTTT	CASSLDRYEAFF
-	-	TRBV27	TRBJ1-2	TGTGCCAGCAGTGTCAGCCGGGACATCCAGAACTATGGCTACACCTTC	CASSVSRDIQNYGYTF
-	TRBD1	TRBV14	TRBJ2-3	TGTGCCAGCAGCCGTTCGTTCCGACAGGGAGGCACAGATACGCAGTATTTT	CASSRSFRQGGTDTQYF
few	-	TRBV7-7	TRBJ1-4	TGTGCCAGCAGTTCAGGGCTTCATGAAAAACTGTTTTTT	CASSSGLHEKLFF
once	-	TRBV6-1	TRBJ1-2	TGTGCCAGCAGAGCACTCGGGGGGCGGGAGGGTGGCTACACCTTC	CASRALGGREGGYTF
-	-	TRBV5-4	TRBJ1-2	TGTGCCAGCAGCTTGGATGGACAGTCCTATGGCTACACCTTC	CASSLDGQSYGYTF
many	-	TRBV21-1	TRBJ2-3	TGTGCCAGCAGCAAAGGGACAGGAACAGATACGCAGTATTTT	CASSKGTGTDTQYF
many	-	TRBV19	TRBJ2-7	TGTGCCAGTTCGCGGGACTCATACTACGAGCAGTACTTC	CASSRDSYYEQYF
-	-	TRBV7-2	TRBJ2-5	TGTGCCAGCAGCCCCAATCGAGGGCGGCAAGAGACCCAGTACTTC	CASSPNRGRQETQYF
-	TRBD1	TRBV9	TRBJ2-7	TGTGCCAGCACCCGGACAGGGGAAACGGACGAGCAGTACTTC	CASTRTGETDEQYF
-	-	TRBV27	TRBJ2-7	TGTGCCAGCAGTTTGTCACAGGGGGGGGGCGAGCAGTACTTC	CASSLSQGGGEQYF
-	TRBD1	TRBV27	TRBJ1-2	TGTGCCAGCAGGGGCTCAGGGGGCCCCCTCTATGGCTACACCTTC	CASRGSGGPLYGYTF
-	-	TRBV9	TRBJ2-7	TGTGCCAGCAGCGTAGATCCCCAATGGGAGCAGTACTTC	CASSVDPQWEQYF
once	-	TRBV18	TRBJ1-3	TGTGCCAGCTCATCGGGGACTGGAAACACCATATATTTT	CASSSGTGNTIYF
-	TRBD1	TRBV9	TRBJ1-1	TGTGCCAGCAGCTTTACCCCAGGGGGCCCTAAGGAAGCTTTCTTT	CASSFTPGGPKEAFF
-	-	TRBV13	TRBJ2-1	TGTGCCAGCAGCTCCTCGTTGGCGGCAGAAATCTACAATGAGCAGTTCTTC	CASSSSLAAEIYNEQFF
-	TRBD1	TRBV6-6	TRBJ1-6	TGTGCCAGCAGTTACTCGACAGGGCTCTATTCACCCCTCCACTTT	CASSYSTGLYSPLHF
-	-	TRBV6-1	TRBJ1-1	TGTGCCAGCAGTGAGGAGTTCGGAGCTTTCTTT	CASSEEFGAFF
few	-	TRBV20-1	TRBJ1-1	TGCAGTGCTAGTGGGTCCGGTGAAGCTTTCTTT	CSASGSGEAFF
-	-	TRBV7-2	TRBJ1-1	TGTGCCAGCAGCACGACCCCCAAGGGCACTGAAGCTTTCTTT	CASSTTPKGTEAFF
-	-	TRBV13	TRBJ1-1	TGTGCCAGCAGCTTAAGGGCAACTGAAGCTTTCTTT	CASSLRATEAFF
-	-	TRBV6-1	TRBJ1-2	TGTGCCAGCAGTGAAAGGAACGAGTATGGCTACACCTTC	CASSERNEYGYTF
-	TRBD1	TRBV29-1	TRBJ2-3	TGCAGCGTCGCACAGGGACAGACCACAGATACGCAGTATTTT	CSVAQGQTTDTQYF
-	TRBD2	TRBV7-2	TRBJ2-1	TGTGCCAGCAGCCCAGGAGGGCTAGCGGGAGGAGGATACAATGAACAGTTCTTC	CASSPGGLAGGGYNEQFF
-	-	TRBV11-2	TRBJ1-5	TGTGCCAGCAGCTTTTCCTCCTCCCGAATTAGCAATCAGCCCCAGCATTTT	CASSFSSSRISNQPQHF
-	-	TRBV15	TRBJ1-2	TGTGCCACCAGCAGAACCACACTACAGGGAGGAGGCTACACCTTC	CATSRTTLQGGGYTF
-	TRBD1	TRBV6-4	TRBJ1-2	TGTGCCAGCAGGAAGACAGGGGGGAACTATGGCTACACCTTC	CASRKTGGNYGYTF
-	-	TRBV28	TRBJ1-1	TGTGCCAGCATCGCAGGGATGAACACTGAAGCTTTCTTT	CASIAGMNTEAFF
-	-	TRBV29-1	TRBJ2-6	TGCAGCGTTGTGGGCTCTGGGGCCAACGTCCTGACTTTC	CSVVGSGANVLTF
once	-	TRBV2	TRBJ2-2	TGTGCCAGCAGTGGACAGGTGAACACCGGGGAGCTGTTTTTT	CASSGQVNTGELFF
-	TRBD2	TRBV19	TRBJ2-1	TGTGCCACCCGGTCGGCTAGCGGGATTTCGTCCCGGGGCGAGCAGTTCTTC	CATRSASGISSRGEQFF